This T cell receptor beta chain is drawn from a study of T cell responses to AZD1222 COVID-19 vaccine. The V and J ends lost 3 bases and 2 bases respectively, with 14 bases between them. Per the germline V gene, CDR1 is MGHRA and CDR2 is YSYEKL. CDR3 length: 15 residues. General study findings and limits: Unmutated regions of variants are reportedly targeted by nearly half of spike-specific TCRs. Spike-specific TCR breadth and depth were elevated following two AZD1222 doses. In all cases, repertoires were sampled only after the peak T cell response.

Only in-frame clones appear in the TCRdb table, and some are missing; sequencing was by immunoSEQ multiplex PCR. In the table there are about 140,000 clones, just over 90% of which are singletons. Comment on this clone: The antigen is undetermined.

The material was peripheral blood, obtained on day 0 of AZD1222 vaccination. This sequence originates from an adult in good health. The chain combines TRBV4-1 with TRBJ2-7; D may be TRBD2 (5 bases). In DNA, the CDR3 is TGCGCCAGCAGCCATAGGATCGACGGGACCTACGAGCAGTACTTC. Its protein is CASSHRIDGTYEQYF.